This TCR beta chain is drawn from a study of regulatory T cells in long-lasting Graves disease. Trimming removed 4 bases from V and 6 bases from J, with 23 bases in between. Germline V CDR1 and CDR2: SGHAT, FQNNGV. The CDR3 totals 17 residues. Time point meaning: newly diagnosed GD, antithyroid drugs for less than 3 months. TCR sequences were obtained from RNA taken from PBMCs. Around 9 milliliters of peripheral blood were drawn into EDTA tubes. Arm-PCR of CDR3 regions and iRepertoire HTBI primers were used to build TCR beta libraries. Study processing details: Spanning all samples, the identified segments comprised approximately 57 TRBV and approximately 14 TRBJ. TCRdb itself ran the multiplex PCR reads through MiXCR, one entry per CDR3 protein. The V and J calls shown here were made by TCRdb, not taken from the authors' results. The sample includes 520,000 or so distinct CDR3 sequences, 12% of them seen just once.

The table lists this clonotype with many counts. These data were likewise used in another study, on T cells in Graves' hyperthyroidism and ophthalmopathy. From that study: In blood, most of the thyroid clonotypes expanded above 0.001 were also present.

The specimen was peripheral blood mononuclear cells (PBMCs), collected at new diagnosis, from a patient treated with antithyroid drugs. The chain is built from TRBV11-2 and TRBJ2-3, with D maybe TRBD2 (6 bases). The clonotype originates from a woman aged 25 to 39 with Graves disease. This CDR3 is CASSSPWAGLGKDTQYF. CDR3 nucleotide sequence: TGTGCCAGCAGCTCCCCCTGGGCGGGGTTGGGGAAGGATACGCAGTATTTT.